The T cell receptor beta chain under discussion was sequenced for a study of technical replicates of blood from several donors. Clones were sequenced by immunoSEQ multiplex PCR, and TCRdb holds only the in-frame ones, with some missing. The repertoire holds around 92,000 clones, 95% seen once, with more than 0.2% in the top ten. The germline CDR1 and CDR2 sequences are SGHNT and YYREEE (reference sequence). J gave up 5 bases and V 3 bases, and 6 bases lay outside the gene matches. CDR3 length: 14 amino acids. The sequence was obtained from a human donor in good health. The chain combines TRBV5-4 with TRBJ2-5; TRBD1 agrees at 8 bases. Sequenced: T cells isolated from PBMCs. The CDR3 sequence: CASSSGQGQETQYF. The CDR3, as DNA: TGTGCCAGCAGCTCCGGACAGGGACAGGAGACCCAGTACTTC.